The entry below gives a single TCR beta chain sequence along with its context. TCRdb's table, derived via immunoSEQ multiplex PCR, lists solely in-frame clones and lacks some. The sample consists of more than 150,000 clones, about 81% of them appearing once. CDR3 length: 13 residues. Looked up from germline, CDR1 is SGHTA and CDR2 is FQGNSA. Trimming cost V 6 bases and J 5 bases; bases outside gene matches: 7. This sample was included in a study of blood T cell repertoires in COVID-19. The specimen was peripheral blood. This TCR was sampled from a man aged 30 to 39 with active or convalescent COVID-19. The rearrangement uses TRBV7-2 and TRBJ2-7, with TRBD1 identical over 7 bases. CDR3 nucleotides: TGTGCCAGCAGGACCGGGACAGTAGACGAGCAGTACTTC. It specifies CASRTGTVDEQYF.